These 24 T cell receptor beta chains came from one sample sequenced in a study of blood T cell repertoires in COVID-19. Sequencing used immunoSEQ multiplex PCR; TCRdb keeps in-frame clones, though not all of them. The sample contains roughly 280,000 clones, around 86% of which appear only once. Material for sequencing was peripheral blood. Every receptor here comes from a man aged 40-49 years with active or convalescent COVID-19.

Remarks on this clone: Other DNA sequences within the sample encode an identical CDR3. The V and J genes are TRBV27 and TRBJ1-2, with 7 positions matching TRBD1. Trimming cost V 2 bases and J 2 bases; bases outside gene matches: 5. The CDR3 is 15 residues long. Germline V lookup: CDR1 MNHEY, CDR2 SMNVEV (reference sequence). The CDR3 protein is CASSLRGGGNYGYTF. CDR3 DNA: TGTGCCAGCAGTTTACGAGGGGGCGGGAACTATGGCTACACCTTC.

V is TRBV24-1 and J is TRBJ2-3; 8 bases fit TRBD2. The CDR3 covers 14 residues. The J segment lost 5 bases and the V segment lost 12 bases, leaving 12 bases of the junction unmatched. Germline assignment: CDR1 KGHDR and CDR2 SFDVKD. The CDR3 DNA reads TGTGCCTCCCAAAGAGCGGGAGTGGGAGATACGCAGTATTTT. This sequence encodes CASQRAGVGDTQYF.

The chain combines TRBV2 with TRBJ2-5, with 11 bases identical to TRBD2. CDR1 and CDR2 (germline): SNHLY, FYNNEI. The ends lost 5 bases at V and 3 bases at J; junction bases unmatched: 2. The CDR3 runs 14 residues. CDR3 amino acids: CASSPGLAEETQYF. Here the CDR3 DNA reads TGTGCCAGCAGTCCGGGACTAGCGGAAGAGACCCAGTACTTC.

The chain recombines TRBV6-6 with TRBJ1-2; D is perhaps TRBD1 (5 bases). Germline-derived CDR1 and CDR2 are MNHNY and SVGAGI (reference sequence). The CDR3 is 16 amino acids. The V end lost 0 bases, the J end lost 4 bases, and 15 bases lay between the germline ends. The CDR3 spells CASSYSQGAASYGYTF. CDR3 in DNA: TGTGCCAGCAGTTACTCTCAAGGGGCAGCGTCCTATGGCTACACCTTC.

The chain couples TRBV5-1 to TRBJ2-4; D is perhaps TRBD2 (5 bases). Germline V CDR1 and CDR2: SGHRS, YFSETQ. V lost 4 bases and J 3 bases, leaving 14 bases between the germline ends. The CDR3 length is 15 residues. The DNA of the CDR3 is TGCGCCAGCAGCCAATCAGTGGCGGGCAAAAACATTCAGTACTTC. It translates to CASSQSVAGKNIQYF.

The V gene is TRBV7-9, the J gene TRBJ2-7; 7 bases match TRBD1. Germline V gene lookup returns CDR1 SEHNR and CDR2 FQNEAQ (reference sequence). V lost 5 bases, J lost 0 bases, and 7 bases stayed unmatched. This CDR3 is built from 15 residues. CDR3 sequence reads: CASSHRGARSYEQYF. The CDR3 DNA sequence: TGTGCCAGCAGCCACAGGGGCGCCCGCTCCTACGAGCAGTACTTC.

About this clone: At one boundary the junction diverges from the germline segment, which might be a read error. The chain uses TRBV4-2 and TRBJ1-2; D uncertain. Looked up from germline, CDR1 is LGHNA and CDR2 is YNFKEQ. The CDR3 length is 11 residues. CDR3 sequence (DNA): TGTGCCAGCAGCCAAGTTCAGAGCGTCGCCTTC. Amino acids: CASSQVQSVAF.

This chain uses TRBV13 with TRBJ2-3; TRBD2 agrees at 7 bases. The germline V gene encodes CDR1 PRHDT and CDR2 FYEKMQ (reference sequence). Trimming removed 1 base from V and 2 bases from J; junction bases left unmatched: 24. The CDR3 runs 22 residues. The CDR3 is CASSLEGRVASGPGLFTDTQYF. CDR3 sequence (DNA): TGTGCCAGCAGCTTAGAAGGGAGGGTGGCAAGCGGACCGGGACTATTCACAGATACGCAGTATTTT. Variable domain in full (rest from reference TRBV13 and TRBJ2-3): AAGVIQSPRHLIKEKRETATLKCYPIPRHDTVYWYQQGPGQDPQFLISFYEKMQSDKGSIPDRFSAQQFSDYHSELNMSSLELGDSALYFCASSLEGRVASGPGLFTDTQYFGPGTRLTVL.

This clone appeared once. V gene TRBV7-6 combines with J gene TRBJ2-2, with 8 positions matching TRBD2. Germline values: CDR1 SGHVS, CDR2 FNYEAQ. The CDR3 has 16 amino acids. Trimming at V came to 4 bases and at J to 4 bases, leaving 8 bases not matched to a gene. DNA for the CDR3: TGTGCCAGCAGCTCTATATCCGGGGGGGGCACCGGGGAGCTGTTTTTT. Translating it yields CASSSISGGGTGELFF. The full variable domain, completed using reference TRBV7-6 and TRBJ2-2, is GAGVSQSPRYKVTKRGQDVALRCDPISGHVSLYWYRQALGQGPEFLTYFNYEAQQDKSGLPNDRFSAERPEGSISTLTIQRTEQRDSAMYRCASSSISGGGTGELFFGEGSRLTVL.

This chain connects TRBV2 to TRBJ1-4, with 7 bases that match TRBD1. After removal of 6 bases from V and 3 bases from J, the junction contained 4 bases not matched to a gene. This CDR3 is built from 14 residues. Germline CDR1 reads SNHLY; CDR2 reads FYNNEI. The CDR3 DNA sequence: TGTGCCAGCAGCGCCGGGACAGCTAATGAAAAACTGTTTTTT. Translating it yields CASSAGTANEKLFF.

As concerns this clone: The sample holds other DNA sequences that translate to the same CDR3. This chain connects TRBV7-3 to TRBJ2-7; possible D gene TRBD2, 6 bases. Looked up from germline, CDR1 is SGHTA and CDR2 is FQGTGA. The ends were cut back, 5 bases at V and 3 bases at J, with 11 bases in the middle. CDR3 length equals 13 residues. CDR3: CASSLGGDYEQYF. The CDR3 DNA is TGTGCCAGCAGCCTCGGGGGTGACTACGAGCAGTACTTC.

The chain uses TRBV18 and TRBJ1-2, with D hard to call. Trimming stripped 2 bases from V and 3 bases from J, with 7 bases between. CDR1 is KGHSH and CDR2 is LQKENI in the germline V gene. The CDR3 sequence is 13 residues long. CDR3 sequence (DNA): TGTGCCAGCTCACCAAACCAGGACTATGGCTACACCTTC. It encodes CASSPNQDYGYTF.

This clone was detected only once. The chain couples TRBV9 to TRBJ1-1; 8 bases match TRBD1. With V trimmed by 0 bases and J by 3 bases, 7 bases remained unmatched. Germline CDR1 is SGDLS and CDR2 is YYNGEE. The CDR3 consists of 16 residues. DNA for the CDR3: TGTGCCAGCAGCGTAGGTGGGGACAGGTGGGACACTGAAGCTTTCTTT. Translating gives CASSVGGDRWDTEAFF. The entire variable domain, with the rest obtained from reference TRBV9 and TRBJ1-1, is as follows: DSGVTQTPKHLITATGQRVTLRCSPRSGDLSVYWYQQSLDQGLQFLIQYYNGEERAKGNILERFSAQQFPDLHSELNLSSLELGDSALYFCASSVGGDRWDTEAFFGQGTRLTVV.

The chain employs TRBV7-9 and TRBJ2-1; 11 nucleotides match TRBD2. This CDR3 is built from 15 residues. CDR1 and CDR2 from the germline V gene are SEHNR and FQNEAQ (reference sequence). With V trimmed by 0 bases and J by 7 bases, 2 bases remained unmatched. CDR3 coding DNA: TGTGCCAGCAGCTTAGCGGCTAGCGGGGGGAATGAGCAGTTCTTC. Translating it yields CASSLAASGGNEQFF.

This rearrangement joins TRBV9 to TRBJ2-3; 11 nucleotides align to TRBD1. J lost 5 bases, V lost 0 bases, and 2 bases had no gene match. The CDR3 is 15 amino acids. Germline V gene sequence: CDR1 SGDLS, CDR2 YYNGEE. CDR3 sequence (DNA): TGTGCCAGCAGCGTAGGGGACAGGGGGGTAGATACGCAGTATTTT. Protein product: CASSVGDRGVDTQYF.

The CDR3 bases are TGTGCCAGTATCGGGGACAGGGGGAGTCAGCCCCAGCATTTT. It is translated as CASIGDRGSQPQHF. The chain is built from TRBV19 and TRBJ1-5; 11 nucleotides align to TRBD1. The ends lost 7 bases at V and 6 bases at J; junction bases unmatched: 5. CDR3 length: 14 amino acids. Germline assignment: CDR1 LNHDA and CDR2 SQIVND (reference sequence).

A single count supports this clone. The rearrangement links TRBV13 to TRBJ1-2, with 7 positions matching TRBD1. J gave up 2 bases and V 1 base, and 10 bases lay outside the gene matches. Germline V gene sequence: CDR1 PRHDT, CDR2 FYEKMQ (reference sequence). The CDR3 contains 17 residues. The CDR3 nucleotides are TGTGCCAGCAGCTTAGAGGGGACAGACCCGGGGAACTATGGCTACACCTTC. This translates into CASSLEGTDPGNYGYTF. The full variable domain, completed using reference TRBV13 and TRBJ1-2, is AAGVIQSPRHLIKEKRETATLKCYPIPRHDTVYWYQQGPGQDPQFLISFYEKMQSDKGSIPDRFSAQQFSDYHSELNMSSLELGDSALYFCASSLEGTDPGNYGYTFGSGTRLTVV.

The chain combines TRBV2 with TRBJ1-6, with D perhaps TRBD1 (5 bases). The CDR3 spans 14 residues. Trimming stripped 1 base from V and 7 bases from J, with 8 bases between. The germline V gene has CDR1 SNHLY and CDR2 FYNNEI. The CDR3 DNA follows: TGTGCCAGCAGTGAAGAAAGACAGAATTCACCCCTCCACTTT. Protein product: CASSEERQNSPLHF.

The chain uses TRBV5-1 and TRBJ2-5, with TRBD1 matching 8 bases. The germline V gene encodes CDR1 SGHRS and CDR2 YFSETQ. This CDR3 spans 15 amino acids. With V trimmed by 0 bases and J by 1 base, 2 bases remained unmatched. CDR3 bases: TGCGCCAGCAGCTTGGTCGGACAGGGCCAAGAGACCCAGTACTTC. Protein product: CASSLVGQGQETQYF. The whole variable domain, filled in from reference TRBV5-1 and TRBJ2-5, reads KAGVTQTPRYLIKTRGQQVTLSCSPISGHRSVSWYQQTPGQGLQFLFEYFSETQRNKGNFPGRFSGRQFSNSRSEMNVSTLELGDSALYLCASSLVGQGQETQYFGPGTRLLVL.

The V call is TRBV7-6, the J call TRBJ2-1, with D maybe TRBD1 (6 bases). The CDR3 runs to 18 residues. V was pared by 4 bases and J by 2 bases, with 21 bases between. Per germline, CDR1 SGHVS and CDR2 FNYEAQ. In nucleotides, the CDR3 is TGTGCCAGCAGCTCCTTCGATTTGGGGGACACAACCTACAATGAGCAGTTCTTC. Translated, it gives CASSSFDLGDTTYNEQFF.

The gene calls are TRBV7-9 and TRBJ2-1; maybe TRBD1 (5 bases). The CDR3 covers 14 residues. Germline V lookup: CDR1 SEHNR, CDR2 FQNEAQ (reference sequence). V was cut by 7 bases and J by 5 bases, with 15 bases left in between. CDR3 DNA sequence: TGTGCCAGCATCTTGGGGCAACTGCACAATGAGCAGTTCTTC. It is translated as CASILGQLHNEQFF.

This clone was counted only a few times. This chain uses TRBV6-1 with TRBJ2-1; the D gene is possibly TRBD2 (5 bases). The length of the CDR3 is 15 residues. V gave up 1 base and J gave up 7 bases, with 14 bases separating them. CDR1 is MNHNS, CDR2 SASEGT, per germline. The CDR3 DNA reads TGTGCCAGCAGTGAAGAGGGATGGCCGGGGAATGAGCAGTTCTTC. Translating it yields CASSEEGWPGNEQFF.

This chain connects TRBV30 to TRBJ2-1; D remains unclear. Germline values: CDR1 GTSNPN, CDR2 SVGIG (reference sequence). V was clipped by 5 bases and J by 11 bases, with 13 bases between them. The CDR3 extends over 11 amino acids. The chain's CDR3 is CAWAPHSQQFF. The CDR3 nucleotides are TGTGCCTGGGCTCCCCACTCGCAGCAGTTCTTC.

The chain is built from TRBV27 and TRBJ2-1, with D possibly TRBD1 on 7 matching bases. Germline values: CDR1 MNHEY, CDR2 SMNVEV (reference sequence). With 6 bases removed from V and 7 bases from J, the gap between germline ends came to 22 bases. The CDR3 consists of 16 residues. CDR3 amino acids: CASSSIGGGHWNEQFF. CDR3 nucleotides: TGTGCCAGCAGCTCCATAGGAGGGGGCCATTGGAATGAGCAGTTCTTC.